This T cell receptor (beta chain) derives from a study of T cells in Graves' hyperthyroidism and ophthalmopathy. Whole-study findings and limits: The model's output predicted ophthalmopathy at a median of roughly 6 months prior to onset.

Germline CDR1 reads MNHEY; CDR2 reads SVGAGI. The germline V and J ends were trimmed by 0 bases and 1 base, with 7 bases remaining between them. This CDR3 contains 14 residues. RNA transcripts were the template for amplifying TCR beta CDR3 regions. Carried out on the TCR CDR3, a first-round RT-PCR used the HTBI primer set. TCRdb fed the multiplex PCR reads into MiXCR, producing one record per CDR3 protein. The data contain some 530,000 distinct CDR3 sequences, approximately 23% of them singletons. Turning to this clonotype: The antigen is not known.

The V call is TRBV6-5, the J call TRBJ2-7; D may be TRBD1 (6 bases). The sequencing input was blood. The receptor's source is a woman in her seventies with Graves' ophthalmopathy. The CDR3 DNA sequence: TGTGCCAGCAGTTACTCAGGACAGTCCTACGAGCAGTACTTC. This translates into CASSYSGQSYEQYF.